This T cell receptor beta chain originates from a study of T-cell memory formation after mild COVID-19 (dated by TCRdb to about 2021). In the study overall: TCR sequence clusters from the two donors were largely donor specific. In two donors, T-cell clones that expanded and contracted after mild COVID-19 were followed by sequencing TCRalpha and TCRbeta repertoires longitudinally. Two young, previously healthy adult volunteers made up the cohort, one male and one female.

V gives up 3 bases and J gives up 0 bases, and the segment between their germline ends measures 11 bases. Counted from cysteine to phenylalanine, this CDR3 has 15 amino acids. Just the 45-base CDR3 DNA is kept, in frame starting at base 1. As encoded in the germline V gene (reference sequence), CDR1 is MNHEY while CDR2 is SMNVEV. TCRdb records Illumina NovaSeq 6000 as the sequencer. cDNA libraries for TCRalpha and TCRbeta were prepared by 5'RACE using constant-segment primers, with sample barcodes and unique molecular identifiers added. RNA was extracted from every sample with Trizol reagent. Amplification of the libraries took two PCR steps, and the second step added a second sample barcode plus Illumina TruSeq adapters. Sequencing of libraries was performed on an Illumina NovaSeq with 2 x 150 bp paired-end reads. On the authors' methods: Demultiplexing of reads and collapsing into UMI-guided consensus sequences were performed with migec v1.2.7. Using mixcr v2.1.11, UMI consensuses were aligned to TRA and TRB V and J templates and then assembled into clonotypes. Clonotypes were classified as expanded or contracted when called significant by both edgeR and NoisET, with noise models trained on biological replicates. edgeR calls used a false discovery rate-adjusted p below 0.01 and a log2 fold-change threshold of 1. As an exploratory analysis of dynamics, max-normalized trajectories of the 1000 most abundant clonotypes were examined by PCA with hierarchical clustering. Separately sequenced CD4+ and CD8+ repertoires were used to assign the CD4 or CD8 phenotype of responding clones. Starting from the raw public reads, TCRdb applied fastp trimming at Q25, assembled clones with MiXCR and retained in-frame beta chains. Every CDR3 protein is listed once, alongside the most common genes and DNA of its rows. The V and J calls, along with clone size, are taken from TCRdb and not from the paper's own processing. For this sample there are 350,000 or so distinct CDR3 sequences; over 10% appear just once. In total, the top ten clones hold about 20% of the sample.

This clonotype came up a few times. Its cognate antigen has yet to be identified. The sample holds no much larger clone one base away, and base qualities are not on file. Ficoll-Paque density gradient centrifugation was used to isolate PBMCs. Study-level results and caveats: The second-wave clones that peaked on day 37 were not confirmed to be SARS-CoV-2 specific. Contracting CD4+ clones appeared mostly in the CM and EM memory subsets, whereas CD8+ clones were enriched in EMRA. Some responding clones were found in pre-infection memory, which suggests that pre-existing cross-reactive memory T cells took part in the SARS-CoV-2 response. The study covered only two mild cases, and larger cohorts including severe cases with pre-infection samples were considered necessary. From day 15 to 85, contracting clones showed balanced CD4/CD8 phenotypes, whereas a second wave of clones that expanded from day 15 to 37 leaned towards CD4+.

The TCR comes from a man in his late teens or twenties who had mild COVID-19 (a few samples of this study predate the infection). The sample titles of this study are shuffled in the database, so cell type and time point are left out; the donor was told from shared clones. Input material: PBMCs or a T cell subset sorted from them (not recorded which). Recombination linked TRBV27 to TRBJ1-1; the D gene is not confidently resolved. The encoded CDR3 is CASSFQPGVNTEAFF. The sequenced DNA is TGTGCCAGCAGTTTTCAGCCCGGGGTGAACACTGAAGCTTTCTTT.